A selection of T cell receptor beta chains follows, all from one sample in a study of T cell responses to AZD1222 COVID-19 vaccine. TCRdb's table, derived via immunoSEQ multiplex PCR, lists solely in-frame clones and lacks some. This sample has 150,000 to 200,000 clones; approximately 92% occur once, and the top ten carry 1.5% to 2%. Sequenced material: peripheral blood, taken on day 0 of AZD1222 vaccination. The receptors originated from an adult in good health. The CDR3 runs from the conserved cysteine through the conserved F or W. The D gene is left open where the match is weak. The size entry is marked missing in some rows and otherwise reads once, few, many or a size class.

>TRBJ1-1|TRBD1|TRBV18|NA
CASSPNPSGGSEAFF
TGTGCCAGCTCACCAAATCCGTCAGGGGGCTCTGAAGCTTTCTTT
>TRBJ1-2|NA|TRBV19|NA
CASRTTGVKNYGYTF
TGTGCCAGTAGAACAACTGGGGTGAAGAATTATGGCTACACCTTC
>TRBJ2-7|TRBD2|TRBV30|NA
CAWSHGTSGVQNF
TGTGCCTGGAGTCACGGGACTAGCGGGGTACAAAACTTC
>TRBJ2-7|NA|TRBV11-2|NA
CASSFFGKAEQYF
TGTGCCAGCAGCTTCTTCGGGAAAGCCGAGCAGTACTTC
>TRBJ1-6|NA|TRBV19|NA
CASSTQHPAALHF
TGTGCCAGTAGTACTCAGCACCCGGCGGCCCTCCACTTT
>TRBJ2-7|TRBD2|TRBV5-1|NA
CASSLLAESYEQYF
TGCGCCAGCAGCTTACTAGCGGAATCCTACGAGCAGTACTTC
>TRBJ1-5|NA|TRBV10-3|NA
CAIGKGDQPQHF
TGTGCCATCGGAAAGGGAGATCAGCCCCAGCATTTT
>TRBJ1-6|TRBD1|TRBV7-2|NA
CASSLQRDRNSPLHF
TGTGCCAGCAGCTTACAGAGGGACAGAAATTCACCCCTCCACTTT
>TRBJ2-3|NA|TRBV7-8|NA
CASSLTEGGRNTDTQYF
TGTGCCAGCAGCTTAACCGAGGGCGGGCGGAACACAGATACGCAGTATTTT
>TRBJ1-5|TRBD1|TRBV5-1|NA
CASSPRPGGNQPQHF
TGCGCCAGCAGCCCGCGTCCAGGGGGAAATCAGCCCCAGCATTTT
>TRBJ2-1|NA|TRBV15|NA
CATSRGTASEQFF
TGTGCCACCAGCAGAGGGACCGCCAGTGAGCAGTTCTTC
>TRBJ2-7|TRBD1|TRBV6-5|NA
CASSRRGQSYEQYF
TGTGCCAGCAGCCGAAGGGGACAGTCCTACGAGCAGTACTTC
>TRBJ1-1|TRBD1|TRBV19|NA
CASSAFTGGEYGAFF
TGTGCCAGTAGTGCCTTTACAGGGGGCGAATATGGAGCTTTCTTT
>TRBJ2-5|TRBD1|TRBV7-8|NA
CASSLRDRPQETQYF
TGTGCCAGCAGCTTACGGGACAGGCCCCAAGAGACCCAGTACTTC
>TRBJ1-6|NA|TRBV7-6|NA
CASSLAVNGPYNSPLHF
TGTGCCAGCAGCTTAGCCGTAAACGGCCCTTATAATTCACCCCTCCACTTT
>TRBJ2-1|TRBD2|TRBV5-1|NA
CASSPGTSGSPGPQQFF
TGCGCCAGCAGCCCGGGGACTAGCGGGAGCCCCGGCCCTCAGCAGTTCTTC
>TRBJ2-7|NA|TRBV5-1|NA
CASREGSYEQYF
TGCGCCAGCAGGGAGGGATCCTACGAGCAGTACTTC
>TRBJ1-1|NA|TRBV24-1|NA
CATSDLQGNAFF
TGTGCCACCAGTGATTTGCAGGGGAACGCTTTCTTT
>TRBJ2-7|TRBD2|TRBV4-2|NA
CASSQMTSGGSYEQYF
TGTGCCAGCAGCCAAATGACTAGCGGGGGATCCTACGAGCAGTACTTC
>TRBJ2-3|TRBD2|TRBV6-2/TRBV6-3|NA
CASSKRGGTDTQYF
TGTGCCAGCAGTAAGCGGGGGGGCACAGATACGCAGTATTTT
>TRBJ2-7|NA|TRBV7-9|NA
CASSLDGGRTYEQYF
TGTGCCAGCAGCTTAGACGGAGGCCGGACCTACGAGCAGTACTTC
>TRBJ2-1|NA|TRBV5-8|NA
CASSLGRGSLPNEQFF
TGTGCCAGCAGCTTGGGGCGGGGAAGCCTACCCAATGAGCAGTTCTTC
>TRBJ1-2|NA|TRBV12-3/TRBV12-4|once
CASSPGTVYGYTF
TGTGCCAGCAGTCCCGGGACCGTCTATGGCTACACCTTC
>TRBJ1-6|NA|TRBV2|once
CASSGGSSYNSPLHF
TGTGCCAGCAGTGGAGGGAGCTCCTATAATTCACCCCTCCACTTT
>TRBJ1-5|NA|TRBV5-8|NA
CASSLFGLSNQPQHF
TGTGCCAGCAGCTTGTTTGGGCTTAGCAATCAGCCCCAGCATTTT
>TRBJ1-6|NA|TRBV9|NA
CASSASPRGVNSPLHF
TGTGCCAGCAGCGCCTCCCCGCGGGGGGTTAATTCACCCCTCCACTTT
>TRBJ1-1|NA|TRBV19|NA
CASSIDSLWDTEAFF
TGTGCCAGTAGTATAGACAGCCTGTGGGACACTGAAGCTTTCTTT
>TRBJ2-2|NA|TRBV5-5|NA
CASSGTNTGELFF
TGTGCCAGCAGCGGGACAAACACCGGGGAGCTGTTTTTT
>TRBJ1-4|NA|TRBV12-3/TRBV12-4|once
CASSLDREGKLFF
TGTGCCAGCAGTTTAGACAGGGAGGGAAAACTGTTTTTT
>TRBJ1-5|NA|TRBV18|NA
CASSPSGRPNQPQHF
TGTGCCAGCTCACCGAGTGGACGGCCCAATCAGCCCCAGCATTTT
>TRBJ2-7|TRBD1|TRBV18|NA
CASSPRRGSGVDEQYF
TGTGCCAGCTCACCACGCAGGGGGTCAGGGGTCGACGAGCAGTACTTC
>TRBJ1-2|NA|TRBV6-6|NA
CASTMGGGYTF
TGTGCCAGCACCATGGGGGGTGGCTACACCTTC
>TRBJ2-3|NA|TRBV4-3|NA
CASSPGTRTDTQYF
TGCGCCAGCAGCCCCGGGACAAGAACAGATACGCAGTATTTT
>TRBJ2-7|NA|TRBV27|once
CASSSALRGWYEQYF
TGTGCCAGCAGTTCAGCCCTCAGGGGCTGGTACGAGCAGTACTTC
>TRBJ2-1|NA|TRBV7-3|NA
CASSTRTKNEQFF
TGTGCCAGCAGCACTCGGACGAAGAATGAGCAGTTCTTC
>TRBJ1-2|NA|TRBV6-5|NA
CASRRTTVYGYTF
TGTGCCAGCAGACGGACGACGGTCTATGGCTACACCTTC
>TRBJ1-1|NA|TRBV4-3|NA
CASSQDRRTNTEAFF
TGCGCCAGCAGCCAAGATCGGCGGACGAACACTGAAGCTTTCTTT